The 32 T cell receptor beta chains presented below share a single source sample, sequenced in a study of blood T cell repertoires in COVID-19. Only in-frame clones appear in the TCRdb table, and some are missing; sequencing was by immunoSEQ multiplex PCR. The sample holds 150,000 or so clones, over 80% seen once. Sequenced sample: PBMCs or T cells enriched from blood (not recorded which). All receptors come from a man between 65 and 79 years old who had been exposed to COVID-19.

The V and J genes are TRBV7-9 and TRBJ1-2, with D possibly being TRBD1 (6 bases). Trimming cost V 1 base and J 8 bases, with 14 bases left between them. Germline V gene lookup returns CDR1 SEHNR and CDR2 FQNEAQ (reference sequence). This CDR3 is built from 14 residues. The CDR3 region is CASSLEARGRGYTF. The CDR3 bases are TGTGCCAGCAGCTTAGAAGCCAGGGGACGAGGCTACACCTTC.

This clone was seen only a few times. V and J are TRBV19 and TRBJ1-2; D call uncertain. Trimming cost V 10 bases and J 7 bases, with 16 bases left between them. The CDR3 has 12 amino acids. Germline CDR1 LNHDA, CDR2 SQIVND (reference sequence). CDR3 nucleotide sequence: TGTGCCACCCGACAAGGTAGTAGTGGCTACACCTTC. This codes for CATRQGSSGYTF.

J is TRBJ2-1 and V is TRBV3-1 (or the pseudogene TRBV3-2); D is perhaps TRBD1 (5 bases). The germline V and J ends were trimmed by 0 bases and 10 bases, with 16 bases remaining between them. CDR3 length: 15 amino acids. In germline, CDR1 is LGHDT, CDR2 YNNKEL (reference sequence). CDR3 sequence reads: CASSQDRRQNAEQFF. The CDR3 nucleotides are TGTGCCAGCAGCCAAGATAGGAGACAGAACGCCGAGCAGTTCTTC.

The chain couples TRBV18 to TRBJ2-2; tentatively, D is TRBD1 (5 bases). Looked up from germline, CDR1 is KGHSH and CDR2 is LQKENI. The V end lost 2 bases, the J end lost 6 bases, and 7 bases lay between the germline ends. CDR3 length: 13 amino acids. CDR3 nucleotide sequence: TGTGCCAGCTCACCAGGGGCCGCCGGGGAGCTGTTTTTT. Translating gives CASSPGAAGELFF.

The chain carries TRBV29-1 and TRBJ2-7; the match to TRBD1 covers 9 bases. V shed 1 base, J shed 3 bases, and the junction held 1 base outside the gene matches. Germline V gives CDR1 SQVTM, CDR2 ANQGSEA. This CDR3 has 13 residues. The CDR3 region has the DNA TGCAGCGTTGAAGCGGGACAGGGCTACGAGCAGTACTTC. The encoded protein is CSVEAGQGYEQYF.

The V gene is TRBV14, the J gene TRBJ2-2; 7 bases are shared with TRBD1. This CDR3 spans 15 amino acids. Germline CDR1 SGHDN, CDR2 FVKESK. The junction had 8 bases not matched to a gene; V was cut back by 3 bases and J by 7 bases. CDR3 in amino acids: CASSHYTGVVGELFF. Here the CDR3 DNA reads TGTGCCAGCAGCCACTATACAGGGGTGGTCGGGGAGCTGTTTTTT.

The chain links TRBV7-2 to TRBJ2-3; 9 nucleotides line up with TRBD1. The CDR3 is 15 residues long. V lost 2 bases to trimming and J lost 3 bases; unmatched junction nucleotides: 3. CDR1 is SGHTA, CDR2 FQGNSA, per germline. CDR3 protein: CASSLRQGGTDTQYF. CDR3 nucleotides: TGTGCCAGCAGCTTAAGACAGGGGGGGACAGATACGCAGTATTTT.

The J gene is TRBJ1-6, the V gene TRBV28, with D uncertain. V was trimmed by 5 bases and J by 11 bases, leaving 16 bases between them. There are 14 residues in the CDR3. In germline, CDR1 is MDHEN, CDR2 SYDVKM. Written as DNA, the CDR3 is TGTGCCAGCAGTCCGGGTCTGCCGGGGACACCCCTCCACTTT. It codes for CASSPGLPGTPLHF.

J is TRBJ2-3 and V is TRBV3-1 (or the pseudogene TRBV3-2), with 8 bases lining up with TRBD2. The J segment lost 6 bases and the V segment lost 4 bases, leaving 15 bases of the junction unmatched. The CDR3 loop spans 17 amino acids. Germline V lookup: CDR1 LGHDT, CDR2 YNNKEL (reference sequence). DNA of the CDR3: TGTGCCAGCAGCCCCTGGGGAGCGGGAGTGCCCAGGGATACGCAGTATTTT. This translates into CASSPWGAGVPRDTQYF.

The V gene is TRBV25-1, the J gene TRBJ2-7, with D perhaps matching TRBD1 (5 bases). CDR1 and CDR2 (germline): MGHDK, SYGVNS. Trimming cost V 1 base and J 0 bases, with 13 bases left between them. The CDR3 runs 16 residues. CDR3 bases: TGTGCCAGCAGTGAATCCGGCAGGGCCGGCTCCTACGAGCAGTACTTC. It specifies CASSESGRAGSYEQYF.

The rearrangement joins TRBV4-1 to TRBJ1-1, with 10 bases that match TRBD1. Germline trimming cut 7 bases from V and 1 base from J; bases unmatched to any gene: 3. CDR1 MGHRA and CDR2 YSYEKL come from the germline V gene. The CDR3 loop spans 14 amino acids. The DNA for the CDR3 is TGCGCCAGCACCTGGGACAGGGGGAACACTGAAGCTTTCTTT. Protein: CASTWDRGNTEAFF.

V and J are TRBV19 and TRBJ1-2; D uncertain. Germline values: CDR1 LNHDA, CDR2 SQIVND (reference sequence). Trimming took 5 bases from V and 0 from J, leaving 13 bases between them. CDR3 length: 15 residues. CDR3 region: CASSGLSSSNYGYTF. The DNA for the CDR3 is TGTGCCAGTAGTGGACTTTCGTCGTCTAACTATGGCTACACCTTC.

The chain employs TRBV10-3 and TRBJ1-1, with 7 bases lining up with TRBD1. The V gene's germline CDR1 is ENHRY and CDR2 SYGVKD. The CDR3 is 15 residues long. With 6 bases clipped from V and 2 bases from J, the junction kept 9 bases outside the gene matches. The CDR3 DNA sequence: TGTGCCATCAGGGACCCGGGACAGTCAAACACTGAAGCTTTCTTT. Its translation is CAIRDPGQSNTEAFF.

The CDR3 protein is CSVTGQGMNTIYF. In DNA, the CDR3 is TGCAGCGTAACGGGACAGGGAATGAACACCATATATTTT. This sequence joins TRBV29-1 and TRBJ1-3; 9 bases are shared with TRBD1. Losses at the gene ends were 6 bases for V and 7 bases for J; bases not matched to a gene: 7. The CDR3 extends over 13 amino acids. The germline CDR1 and CDR2 sequences are SQVTM and ANQGSEA.

This sequence joins TRBV30 and TRBJ2-2; D possibly corresponds to TRBD2 (6 bases). The V end was cut by 3 bases, the J end by 9 bases, with 11 bases between. The CDR3 has 12 residues. Germline V CDR1 and CDR2: GTSNPN, SVGIG (reference sequence). The DNA for the CDR3 is TGTGCCTGGAGCGGAGGGCGGAGGGAGCTGTTTTTT. This codes for CAWSGGRRELFF.

V is TRBV3-1 (or the pseudogene TRBV3-2) and J is TRBJ1-4, with 8 bases that match TRBD1. The V gene end was trimmed by 6 bases and the J gene end by 10 bases; junction bases not matched to a gene: 16. Germline loops: CDR1 LGHDT, CDR2 YNNKEL (reference sequence). The CDR3 has 16 amino acids. CDR3 loop: CASSYGTGGLDRKLFF. CDR3 sequence (DNA): TGTGCCAGCAGTTACGGGACAGGAGGTTTAGATCGAAAACTGTTTTTT.

The chain recombines TRBV7-8 with TRBJ1-6; D gene unclear. The CDR3 consists of 15 residues. V was clipped by 5 bases and J by 8 bases, with 16 bases between them. Per germline, CDR1 SGHVS and CDR2 FQNEAQ. The CDR3 sequence is CASSLKQSGDSPLHF. The CDR3 DNA is TGTGCCAGCAGCCTTAAGCAGTCGGGAGATTCACCCCTCCACTTT.

Turning to this clone: Other DNA sequences from this sample encode an identical CDR3 as well. The chain has TRBV30 and TRBJ1-5, with 7 bases that match TRBD1. Trimming removed 3 bases from V and 4 bases from J; junction bases left unmatched: 3. The germline V gene encodes CDR1 GTSNPN and CDR2 SVGIG (reference sequence). This CDR3 spans 13 amino acids. CDR3 sequence: CAWSVQGNQPQHF. DNA of the CDR3: TGTGCCTGGAGCGTACAGGGGAATCAGCCCCAGCATTTT.

The V and J genes are TRBV5-1 and TRBJ1-1; possibly TRBD1 for D (5 bases). The germline CDR1 and CDR2 sequences are SGHRS and YFSETQ. CDR3 length: 14 residues. V was clipped by 2 bases and J by 5 bases, with 13 bases between them. As DNA, the CDR3 is TGCGCCAGCAGCTTACCGGAGTCAGGGACTGAAGCTTTCTTT. The encoded protein is CASSLPESGTEAFF.

The chain uses TRBV4-3 and TRBJ1-1; D gene unclear. This CDR3 is built from 14 residues. V was shortened by 4 bases and J by 7 bases, with 16 bases between the two germline ends. Looked up from germline, CDR1 is LGHNA and CDR2 is YSLEER. The CDR3 spells CASSRLAGDHEAFF. The CDR3 DNA reads as TGCGCCAGCAGCCGCCTCGCGGGCGATCATGAAGCTTTCTTT.

J is TRBJ1-1 and V is TRBV3-1 (or the pseudogene TRBV3-2), with 7 nucleotides matching TRBD1. Germline CDR1 is LGHDT and CDR2 is YNNKEL (reference sequence). The V gene end was trimmed by 1 base and the J gene end by 0 bases; junction bases not matched to a gene: 2. The CDR3 is 15 residues long. In nucleotides, the CDR3 is TGTGCCAGCAGCCAAGCGGGACAGCTGAACACTGAAGCTTTCTTT. The encoded protein is CASSQAGQLNTEAFF.

This clone was seen just once. V is TRBV4-2 and J is TRBJ1-1; D is perhaps TRBD1 (5 bases). CDR3 length: 16 residues. Deletions cut 0 bases from V and 1 base from J, with 12 bases between. CDR1 and CDR2 (germline): LGHNA, YNFKEQ. The CDR3 DNA sequence: TGTGCCAGCAGCCAAGACGCTTCAGGGTCGAACACTGAAGCTTTCTTT. Protein: CASSQDASGSNTEAFF.

V and J are TRBV7-2 and TRBJ2-7; 9 bases map to TRBD2. This CDR3 region has 16 residues. V was pared by 1 base and J by 2 bases, with 6 bases of the junction left unmatched. Germline assignment: CDR1 SGHTA and CDR2 FQGNSA. The CDR3, as DNA: TGTGCCAGCAGCTTAGAGGGGACTAGCAGAACCTACGAGCAGTACTTC. This encodes CASSLEGTSRTYEQYF. The variable domain in full, completed from reference TRBV7-2 and TRBJ2-7, reads GAGVSQSPSNKVTEKGKDVELRCDPISGHTALYWYRQSLGQGLEFLIYFQGNSAPDKSGLPSDRFSAERTGGSVSTLTIQRTQQEDSAVYLCASSLEGTSRTYEQYFGPGTRLTVT.

The chain combines TRBV7-2 with TRBJ2-2; the D gene is possibly TRBD2 (6 bases). V gave up 5 bases and J gave up 0 bases, with 13 bases separating them. The CDR3 is 16 residues long. Germline values: CDR1 SGHTA, CDR2 FQGNSA. DNA for the CDR3: TGTGCCAGCAGCCCACACGGAGGGTCGAACACCGGGGAGCTGTTTTTT. As protein: CASSPHGGSNTGELFF.

This sequence joins TRBV19 and TRBJ1-6, with D maybe TRBD1 (5 bases). Trimming removed 5 bases from V and 10 bases from J, with 18 bases in between. The length of the CDR3 is 15 residues. Germline lookup yields CDR1 LNHDA and CDR2 SQIVND (reference sequence). In nucleotides, the CDR3 is TGTGCCAGTAGTCAAGAGACAGCTCTCAGGTCACCCCTCCACTTT. Protein sequence: CASSQETALRSPLHF.

The rearrangement uses TRBV27 and TRBJ2-6; D uncertain. The CDR3 consists of 15 residues. CDR1 is MNHEY, CDR2 SMNVEV, per germline (reference sequence). Trimming cost V 2 bases and J 2 bases, with 7 bases left between them. The CDR3 loop is CASSLLRAGANVLTF. CDR3 nucleotide sequence: TGTGCCAGCAGTTTACTGAGAGCTGGGGCCAACGTCCTGACTTTC.

The chain uses TRBV3-1 (or the pseudogene TRBV3-2) and TRBJ2-2, with D unclear. The CDR3 has 14 amino acids. CDR1 LGHDT and CDR2 YNNKEL come from the germline V gene (reference sequence). V was clipped by 1 base and J by 5 bases, with 8 bases between them. The CDR3 loop is CASSQGSRTGELFF. CDR3 nucleotides: TGTGCCAGCAGCCAAGGGTCGAGGACCGGGGAGCTGTTTTTT.

The chain has TRBV7-9 and TRBJ2-3; maybe TRBD2 (5 bases). In germline, CDR1 is SEHNR, CDR2 FQNEAQ (reference sequence). The CDR3 spans 14 residues. V lost 8 bases and J lost 8, with 20 bases in between. The CDR3 protein is CASGYRTAAGTQYF. The CDR3 coding sequence is TGTGCCAGCGGATACCGGACGGCTGCGGGTACGCAGTATTTT.

The genes are TRBV19 and TRBJ1-1, with 7 bases matching TRBD1. Germline-derived CDR1 and CDR2 are LNHDA and SQIVND (reference sequence). Trimming cost V 4 bases and J 0 bases; bases outside gene matches: 2. The CDR3 runs to 14 residues. The CDR3 nucleotides read TGTGCCAGTAGTAGAGACAGGGTGAACACTGAAGCTTTCTTT. Translated, it gives CASSRDRVNTEAFF.

The chain recombines TRBV7-2 with TRBJ1-6, with TRBD1 identical over 8 bases. The CDR3 length is 16 residues. The J segment lost 13 bases and the V segment lost 0 bases, leaving 11 bases of the junction unmatched. Germline V gene lookup returns CDR1 SGHTA and CDR2 FQGNSA. The CDR3 spells CASSLALGQGASPLHF. For the CDR3, the DNA is TGTGCCAGCAGCTTAGCGCTTGGGCAGGGGGCGAGCCCCCTCCACTTT.

The CDR3 nucleotides are TGTGCCAGCAGCCCTTACAGGGGGCAAGAGACCCAGTACTTC. Protein product: CASSPYRGQETQYF. This rearrangement joins TRBV3-1 (or the pseudogene TRBV3-2) to TRBJ2-5; 8 bases agree with TRBD1. The V gene's germline CDR1 is LGHDT and CDR2 YNNKEL (reference sequence). The CDR3 covers 14 residues. Losses at the gene ends were 4 bases for V and 2 bases for J; bases not matched to a gene: 3.

The gene calls are TRBV28 and TRBJ1-2, with 7 bases that match TRBD1. The V gene's germline CDR1 is MDHEN and CDR2 SYDVKM. The J segment lost 4 bases and the V segment lost 6 bases, leaving 5 bases of the junction unmatched. The CDR3 has 13 amino acids. CDR3 residues: CASSRTGSYGYTF. The CDR3 DNA is TGTGCCAGCAGCCGGACAGGATCCTATGGCTACACCTTC.